These 14 T cell receptor beta chains came from one sample sequenced in a study of blood T cell repertoires in COVID-19. The assay was immunoSEQ multiplex PCR, and TCRdb's table has in-frame clones only and misses some. The data contain around 130,000 clones, around 84% of them seen just once; the ten biggest clones take up approximately 5.4%. The source material was peripheral blood. Every receptor here comes from a human donor in a cohort sampled during active COVID-19.

The V and J genes are TRBV28 and TRBJ2-2; 9 bases fit TRBD1. Germline V CDR1 and CDR2: MDHEN, SYDVKM. This CDR3 spans 13 amino acids. CDR3 sequence reads: CSETGGAPGELFF. As DNA, the CDR3 is TGTTCCGAAACAGGGGGCGCCCCCGGGGAGCTGTTTTTT.

This chain connects TRBV9 to TRBJ2-3; 8 nucleotides agree with TRBD2. Unmatched junction bases numbered 5, after V lost 0 bases and J lost 2 bases. CDR1 is SGDLS and CDR2 is YYNGEE in the germline V gene. The CDR3 is made up of 16 amino acids. The CDR3, as DNA: TGTGCCAGCAGCGTAGAGGGGCGGGGGGTCACAGATACGCAGTATTTT. Translating gives CASSVEGRGVTDTQYF.

The chain recombines TRBV2 with TRBJ2-1, with D possibly matching TRBD1 (6 bases). Trimming cost V 7 bases and J 2 bases, with 21 bases left between them. Germline CDR1 SNHLY, CDR2 FYNNEI. This CDR3 is 17 amino acids long. The CDR3 loop reads CASTRRFVDSPYNEQFF. DNA for the CDR3: TGTGCCAGCACCCGAAGGTTCGTGGACAGCCCCTACAATGAGCAGTTCTTC.

The J gene is TRBJ2-3, the V gene TRBV4-2; 7 bases agree with TRBD2. The germline V gene encodes CDR1 LGHNA and CDR2 YNFKEQ. V dropped 0 bases and J dropped 4; count of bases not matched to a gene: 16. The CDR3 consists of 19 residues. CDR3: CASSQDGAWGEGGPDTQYF. DNA for the CDR3: TGTGCCAGCAGCCAAGATGGGGCTTGGGGGGAGGGAGGACCAGATACGCAGTATTTT.

The CDR3 loop reads CASSRDRQQFF. In nucleotides, the CDR3 is TGTGCCAGCAGTAGGGACAGGCAGCAGTTCTTC. This sequence joins TRBV7-9 and TRBJ2-1; 8 bases match TRBD1. The CDR3 has 11 residues. Germline values: CDR1 SEHNR, CDR2 FQNEAQ (reference sequence). V lost 6 bases to trimming and J lost 11 bases; unmatched junction nucleotides: 3.

The chain employs TRBV27 and TRBJ1-6; D perhaps matches TRBD1 (6 bases). The germline CDR1 and CDR2 sequences are MNHEY and SMNVEV (reference sequence). V lost 4 bases and J 7 bases, leaving 11 bases between the germline ends. This CDR3 spans 14 amino acids. CDR3 coding DNA: TGTGCCAGCAGTTCCCAGGGGTACAATTCACCCCTCCACTTT. Protein product: CASSSQGYNSPLHF.

The V gene is TRBV15, the J gene TRBJ1-4, with D perhaps TRBD1 (5 bases). Germline CDR1 is LNHNV and CDR2 is YYDKDF (reference sequence). The CDR3 totals 16 residues. V lost 0 bases, J lost 8 bases, and 16 bases lay in between. In DNA form, the CDR3 reads TGTGCCACCAGCAGAGATATTGCAGGGTGGAACGAAAAACTGTTTTTT. Translation gives CATSRDIAGWNEKLFF.

The chain uses TRBV5-4 and TRBJ2-2; D unclear. Germline V gene data show CDR1 as SGHNT and CDR2 as YYREEE (reference sequence). This CDR3 is 16 amino acids long. With 4 bases removed from V and 1 base from J, the gap between germline ends came to 14 bases. CDR3 sequence reads: CASSPQLGGNTGELFF. The CDR3 nucleotides are TGTGCCAGCAGCCCCCAACTCGGTGGGAACACCGGGGAGCTGTTTTTT.

The chain couples TRBV5-6 to TRBJ1-2, with D possibly matching TRBD1 (6 bases). Germline V gene sequence: CDR1 SGHDT, CDR2 YYEEEE. The CDR3 has 14 residues. The V end lost 4 bases, the J end lost 4 bases, and 14 bases lay between the germline ends. This chain's CDR3 is CASSPDGGRYGYTF. CDR3 nucleotides: TGTGCCAGCAGCCCGGATGGGGGCCGCTATGGCTACACCTTC.

This chain connects TRBV14 to TRBJ1-1; no definite D call. Germline V gene sequence: CDR1 SGHDN, CDR2 FVKESK. V lost 4 bases to trimming and J lost 4 bases, with 13 bases between them. The CDR3 runs 14 residues. The CDR3 here is CASSLGPPGTEAFF. The CDR3 region has the DNA TGTGCCAGCAGCCTCGGCCCGCCGGGCACTGAAGCTTTCTTT.

This chain links TRBV10-2 with TRBJ2-1, with D possibly TRBD2 on 6 matching bases. The V gene lost 10 bases and the J gene lost 8 bases, with 18 bases spanning the gap. The germline gives CDR1 WSHSY, CDR2 SAAADI. CDR3 length: 13 residues. The CDR3 reads CATQSSSGDEQFF. For the CDR3, the DNA is TGCGCCACCCAGTCCTCGTCGGGAGATGAGCAGTTCTTC.

The chain couples TRBV19 to TRBJ1-1; TRBD1 matches at 7 bases. The CDR3 loop spans 16 amino acids. The germline V gene has CDR1 LNHDA and CDR2 SQIVND (reference sequence). The V and J ends lost 5 bases and 1 base, in that order; junction bases with no gene match: 10. CDR3 amino acids: CASSARQGLTNTEAFF. For the CDR3, the DNA is TGTGCCAGTAGTGCCCGACAGGGTCTCACGAACACTGAAGCTTTCTTT.

The gene calls are TRBV29-1 and TRBJ2-1, with 7 bases fitting TRBD1. The CDR3 is 14 residues long. CDR1 SQVTM and CDR2 ANQGSEA come from the germline V gene. Germline trimming cut 3 bases from V and 5 bases from J; bases unmatched to any gene: 7. CDR3 protein: CSVEGTATDNEQFF. CDR3 nucleotide sequence: TGCAGCGTTGAGGGGACAGCAACCGACAATGAGCAGTTCTTC.

The V call is TRBV7-9, the J call TRBJ2-5; 9 nucleotides align to TRBD2. The trim removed 5 bases at V and 2 bases at J, leaving 9 bases unmatched. Germline lookup yields CDR1 SEHNR and CDR2 FQNEAQ (reference sequence). The CDR3 extends over 16 amino acids. This chain's CDR3 is CASSPRSGGRQETQYF. CDR3 nucleotides: TGTGCCAGCAGCCCCCGGAGCGGGGGGCGGCAAGAGACCCAGTACTTC.